Below, 26 T cell receptor beta chains from the same sample are listed, as sequenced in a study of shared clonotypes between healthy human individuals. Assay used: immunoSEQ multiplex PCR; TCRdb lists only in-frame clones, some missing. The table shows roughly 2 million clones, with 90% to 95% occurring only once. Material: naive CD4+ T cells sorted from blood. The sample's subset: CD45RA+ positively selected. All receptors come from a man aged 18-30 years in good health.

The V gene is TRBV4-1, the J gene TRBJ2-5, with unresolved D. The CDR3 spans 12 residues. Germline V gives CDR1 MGHRA, CDR2 YSYEKL. V lost 2 bases, J lost 6 bases, and 7 bases lay in between. In nucleotides, the CDR3 is TGCGCCAGCAGCCAATCCGGACAGACCCAGTACTTC. Protein product: CASSQSGQTQYF.

V and J are TRBV5-1 and TRBJ2-7; D is perhaps TRBD2 (5 bases). The V and J ends lost 4 bases and 5 bases respectively, with 13 bases between them. Germline lookup yields CDR1 SGHRS and CDR2 YFSETQ. The CDR3 has 13 residues. CDR3 in DNA: TGCGCCAGCAGCCCGGGCGGGTTAAACGAGCAGTACTTC. Residues: CASSPGGLNEQYF. The entire variable domain, with the rest obtained from reference TRBV5-1 and TRBJ2-7, is as follows: KAGVTQTPRYLIKTRGQQVTLSCSPISGHRSVSWYQQTPGQGLQFLFEYFSETQRNKGNFPGRFSGRQFSNSRSEMNVSTLELGDSALYLCASSPGGLNEQYFGPGTRLTVT.

This sequence joins TRBV7-9 and TRBJ1-4; the D gene is possibly TRBD1 (5 bases). CDR1 is SEHNR, CDR2 FQNEAQ, per germline (reference sequence). The V end was cut by 0 bases, the J end by 7 bases, with 15 bases between. The CDR3 runs to 16 residues. This CDR3 reads CASSLAGTVGSEKLFF. In nucleotides, the CDR3 is TGTGCCAGCAGCTTAGCAGGGACGGTGGGTTCTGAAAAACTGTTTTTT.

In nucleotides, the CDR3 is TGCGCCAGCAGTCCAAGTATTGACAGGGACGAGCAGTACTTC. This translates into CASSPSIDRDEQYF. V and J are TRBV4-1 and TRBJ2-7; 7 nucleotides match TRBD1. Germline CDR1 and CDR2: MGHRA and YSYEKL. CDR3 length equals 14 residues. V shed 6 bases and J 5 bases; nucleotides not matched to a gene: 10.

Note on this clone: This CDR3 is also generated by other DNA sequences in the sample. The chain carries TRBV7-9 and TRBJ2-7, with TRBD1 identical over 8 bases. CDR1 is SEHNR, CDR2 FQNEAQ, per germline (reference sequence). V lost 5 bases and J lost 2; bases outside the gene matches: 5. This CDR3 is built from 14 residues. CDR3: CASSPDRAPYEQYF. CDR3 sequence (DNA): TGTGCCAGCAGCCCGGACAGGGCGCCCTACGAGCAGTACTTC.

This clone was seen just once. The junction differs from germline at one of its ends, possibly a read error. This chain joins TRBV7-7 and TRBJ2-5, with a weak D call TRBD1 (5 bases). CDR1 SSHAT and CDR2 FNYEAQ come from the germline V gene (reference sequence). The CDR3 runs 13 residues. Written as DNA, the CDR3 is TGTGCTAGCAGCAGCGACAGCGTAGGGACCCAGTACTTC. This encodes CASSSDSVGTQYF.

The chain joins TRBV7-3 to TRBJ2-2; D unresolved. From germline, CDR1 is SGHTA and CDR2 FQGTGA. V was pared by 3 bases and J by 2 bases, with 7 bases between. The CDR3 extends over 14 amino acids. DNA for the CDR3: TGTGCCAGCAGCTTCAACTCTAACACCGGGGAGCTGTTTTTT. Translated: CASSFNSNTGELFF.

The chain carries TRBV30 and TRBJ1-5; D possibly corresponds to TRBD1 (6 bases). The CDR3 contains 14 residues. CDR1 and CDR2 from the germline V gene are GTSNPN and SVGIG (reference sequence). Trimming pared 4 bases from V and 6 bases from J, leaving 16 bases between. Here the CDR3 DNA reads TGTGCCTGGACCCCAACAGGGAGAGGTCAGCCCCAGCATTTT. It codes for CAWTPTGRGQPQHF.

This clone was seen only once. V gene TRBV6-5 combines with J gene TRBJ1-4; tentatively, D is TRBD1 (6 bases). Trimming took off 5 bases at V and 8 bases at J, with 18 bases between the two ends. Germline loops: CDR1 MNHEY, CDR2 SVGAGI. The CDR3 runs to 15 residues. The CDR3 loop is CASSRGGAIGEKLFF. CDR3 nucleotides: TGTGCCAGCAGTCGTGGGGGGGCGATTGGGGAAAAACTGTTTTTT.

For this clone: This sample includes further DNA sequences coding for the same CDR3. The DNA of the CDR3 is TGTGCCAGCTCACCAGGGCCTGCTGAGACCCAGTACTTC. This sequence encodes CASSPGPAETQYF. The chain employs TRBV18 and TRBJ2-5; D gene uncertain. Germline V CDR1 and CDR2: KGHSH, LQKENI. The V end was cut by 2 bases, the J end by 5 bases, with 9 bases between. This CDR3 contains 13 residues.

V gene TRBV5-1 combines with J gene TRBJ2-3; 10 bases are shared with TRBD2. V lost 4 bases and J lost 6; bases outside the gene matches: 5. The CDR3 has 14 residues. Per the germline V gene, CDR1 is SGHRS and CDR2 is YFSETQ. The CDR3 nucleotides read TGCGCCAGCAGCCCACTAGCGGGAAGCGATACGCAGTATTTT. The encoded protein is CASSPLAGSDTQYF.

This clone was picked up one time. The chain carries TRBV10-3 and TRBJ1-5; 7 bases agree with TRBD1. This CDR3 spans 15 amino acids. With 0 bases clipped from V and 4 bases from J, the junction kept 3 bases outside the gene matches. Germline assignment: CDR1 ENHRY and CDR2 SYGVKD. CDR3 sequence (DNA): TGTGCCATCAGTGAGTCGCCAGGGGGGAATCAGCCCCAGCATTTT. The encoded protein is CAISESPGGNQPQHF.

V usage is TRBV10-3 and J usage is TRBJ2-1; 12 bases match TRBD1. Per the germline V gene, CDR1 is ENHRY and CDR2 is SYGVKD. The V and J ends lost 7 bases and 2 bases, in that order; junction bases with no gene match: 3. This CDR3 comprises 15 residues. The CDR3 region has the DNA TGTGCCATCAAAGGGACAGGGGGCGCCTACAATGAGCAGTTCTTC. Protein sequence: CAIKGTGGAYNEQFF.

The J gene is TRBJ2-2, the V gene TRBV6-1, with D possibly matching TRBD1 (5 bases). V gave up 5 bases and J gave up 2 bases, with 12 bases separating them. Germline V gene sequence: CDR1 MNHNS, CDR2 SASEGT. This CDR3 is 15 amino acids long. CDR3 DNA sequence: TGTGCCAGCAGTCAGACAGAGTTAAACACCGGGGAGCTGTTTTTT. Translating gives CASSQTELNTGELFF.

The J gene is TRBJ2-1, the V gene TRBV6-1; D gene uncertain. Germline loops: CDR1 MNHNS, CDR2 SASEGT. CDR3 length: 14 amino acids. The V and J ends lost 0 bases and 5 bases respectively, with 8 bases between them. The CDR3 nucleotides read TGTGCCAGCAGTGAAGCGCGTGCCAACAATGAGCAGTTCTTC. This translates into CASSEARANNEQFF.

J is TRBJ2-1 and V is TRBV28; D uncertain. From germline, CDR1 is MDHEN and CDR2 SYDVKM. Between the trimmed V and J ends, which lost 10 bases and 5 bases, there was a span of 15 bases. This CDR3 has 13 residues. CDR3 loop: CAIQSRIDNEQFF. The CDR3 DNA reads TGTGCCATCCAGAGCAGAATCGACAATGAGCAGTTCTTC.

Regarding this clone: Sequence at one end of the junction differs from germline and may be a read error. This chain uses TRBV6-1 with TRBJ2-7; 10 nucleotides match TRBD1. Per the germline V gene, CDR1 is MNHNS and CDR2 is SASEGT. The CDR3 totals 16 residues. The CDR3 loop reads CASSGRDRGMAYEQYF. CDR3 in DNA: TGTGCCAGTAGTGGGAGGGACAGGGGAATGGCCTACGAGCAGTACTTC.

The chain combines TRBV2 with TRBJ2-2; no firm D call. The CDR3 is made up of 13 amino acids. Germline assignment: CDR1 SNHLY and CDR2 FYNNEI. V was clipped by 9 bases and J by 2 bases, with 10 bases between them. Here the CDR3 DNA reads TGTGCCAGTGAGACTGAAAACACCGGGGAGCTGTTTTTT. Its protein product is CASETENTGELFF.

This chain connects TRBV30 to TRBJ2-7, with D possibly matching TRBD2 (5 bases). The germline V gene has CDR1 GTSNPN and CDR2 SVGIG (reference sequence). V dropped 2 bases and J dropped 5 bases, with 10 bases sitting between them. The CDR3 is 12 residues long. In DNA form, the CDR3 reads TGTGCCTGGAGTCCCCAGAGGGACGAGCAGTACTTC. It specifies CAWSPQRDEQYF.

This sequence joins TRBV19 and TRBJ1-5, with D possibly matching TRBD1 (5 bases). CDR1 LNHDA and CDR2 SQIVND come from the germline V gene (reference sequence). V was trimmed by 3 bases and J by 6 bases, leaving 21 bases between them. The CDR3 totals 17 residues. This chain's CDR3 is CASSITGLRQGGQPQHF. CDR3 nucleotides: TGTGCCAGTAGTATTACGGGTCTGAGGCAGGGAGGTCAGCCCCAGCATTTT.

For the CDR3, the DNA is TGTGCCAGCAGCGTAGGTTTAAGTGGAAGCTCCTACAATGAGCAGTTCTTC. It translates to CASSVGLSGSSYNEQFF. The chain combines TRBV9 with TRBJ2-1; D uncertain. Germline V gives CDR1 SGDLS, CDR2 YYNGEE. The CDR3 covers 17 residues. Trimming took 0 bases from V and 0 from J, leaving 13 bases between them.

This CDR3 reads CASSYMATDTQYF. In DNA form, the CDR3 reads TGTGCCAGCAGTTACATGGCCACAGATACGCAGTATTTT. The gene calls are TRBV6-5 and TRBJ2-3; D is undetermined. The germline V and J ends were trimmed by 2 bases and 2 bases, with 5 bases remaining between them. This CDR3 has 13 amino acids. The germline V gene has CDR1 MNHEY and CDR2 SVGAGI.

The chain couples TRBV5-1 to TRBJ2-7, with a weak D call TRBD1 (6 bases). Germline assignment: CDR1 SGHRS and CDR2 YFSETQ. V shed 4 bases and J shed 0 bases, with 23 bases lying between them. The CDR3 covers 18 residues. CDR3 sequence (DNA): TGCGCCAGCAGCCGTAGAGCCCTTGGACAGTTCATCTCCTACGAGCAGTACTTC. Translated: CASSRRALGQFISYEQYF.

This clone was counted ten times or more. The rearrangement joins TRBV15 to TRBJ1-5; maybe TRBD1 (6 bases). The germline gives CDR1 LNHNV, CDR2 YYDKDF (reference sequence). V gave up 4 bases and J gave up 0 bases, with 16 bases separating them. The CDR3 has 17 residues. The CDR3 protein is CATSTSQDSYSNQPQHF. The CDR3 DNA sequence: TGTGCCACCAGCACGTCTCAGGACAGTTATAGCAATCAGCCCCAGCATTTT. Based on the CDR3 plus reference TRBV15 and TRBJ1-5, the full variable domain is DAMVIQNPRYQVTQFGKPVTLSCSQTLNHNVMYWYQQKSSQAPKLLFHYYDKDFNNEADTPDNFQSRRPNTSFCFLDIRSPGLGDTAMYLCATSTSQDSYSNQPQHFGDGTRLSIL.

V usage is TRBV30 and J usage is TRBJ2-1, with D tentatively TRBD2 (6 bases). V was cut by 3 bases and J by 6 bases, with 15 bases left in between. The CDR3 contains 14 residues. Germline V CDR1 and CDR2: GTSNPN, SVGIG (reference sequence). This CDR3 reads CAWSGGEFGNEQFF. CDR3 in DNA: TGTGCCTGGAGCGGAGGGGAATTTGGCAATGAGCAGTTCTTC.

A remark on this clone: Other DNA sequences from this sample encode an identical CDR3 as well. The rearrangement uses TRBV18 and TRBJ2-1; D possibly uses TRBD1 or TRBD2 (5 bases each). The CDR3 has 15 residues. Germline assignment: CDR1 KGHSH and CDR2 LQKENI. Trimming pared 3 bases from V and 0 bases from J, leaving 9 bases between. The chain's CDR3 is CASSPGTSSYNEQFF. The CDR3 nucleotides read TGTGCCAGCTCACCTGGGACCAGCTCCTACAATGAGCAGTTCTTC.